Following are 6 T cell receptor beta chains from one sample sequenced in a study of cytomegalovirus exposure and HLA in healthy donors. The PCR had 60 Vbeta and 13 Jbeta primers. Measured with immunoSEQ multiplex PCR; TCRdb has only the in-frame clones, and not every one. The sample shows roughly 120,000 clones, roughly a tenth of them seen only once. Sequenced input: PBMCs. These receptors were collected from a man aged 25 to 40 in good health and CMV-seronegative.

A few counts support this clone. Germline is not matched at one junction end, which may reflect a read error. This chain joins TRBV2 and TRBJ1-1; D is undetermined. There are 13 residues in the CDR3. CDR1 and CDR2 (germline): SNHLY, FYNNEI. CDR3 sequence reads: CASRSLGDYRKAF. The CDR3 nucleotides read TGTGCCAGCAGGTCGTTAGGTGACTATCGAAAGGCGTTT.

V is TRBV6-1 and J is TRBJ1-5; D not certain. The CDR3 runs 16 residues. The germline V gene has CDR1 MNHNS and CDR2 SASEGT. Trimming stripped 2 bases from V and 7 bases from J, with 18 bases between. The CDR3 protein is CASSEQARLEVQPQHF. CDR3 in DNA: TGTGCCAGCAGTGAACAGGCCAGGCTCGAAGTCCAGCCCCAGCATTTT.

J is TRBJ1-3 and V is TRBV5-5; TRBD1 agrees at 10 bases. The V gene's germline CDR1 is SGHKS and CDR2 YYEKEE (reference sequence). This CDR3 is built from 15 residues. The J segment lost 7 bases and the V segment lost 3 bases, leaving 7 bases of the junction unmatched. The CDR3 bases are TGTGCCAGCAGCTCGGAAGGGACAGGGGTCAACACCATATATTTT. It is translated as CASSSEGTGVNTIYF.

This clone was found a few times. This chain joins TRBV28 and TRBJ1-2; 8 bases match TRBD1. This CDR3 has 14 amino acids. Germline lookup yields CDR1 MDHEN and CDR2 SYDVKM. Losses at the gene ends were 5 bases for V and 4 bases for J; bases not matched to a gene: 6. The DNA of the CDR3 is TGTGCCAGCAGTATTCAAGGGACAGGCTATGGCTACACCTTC. Encoded protein: CASSIQGTGYGYTF.

The chain has TRBV5-6 and TRBJ2-5; maybe TRBD2 (5 bases). The V gene's germline CDR1 is SGHDT and CDR2 YYEEEE. The CDR3 has 14 amino acids. Trimming removed 2 bases from V and 0 bases from J, with 8 bases in between. The CDR3 nucleotides read TGTGCCAGCAGCTTCCGGGAATACCAAGAGACCCAGTACTTC. Translation: CASSFREYQETQYF.

J is TRBJ2-3 and V is TRBV6-5; possibly TRBD2 for D (6 bases). The CDR3 is made up of 16 amino acids. The germline V and J ends were trimmed by 0 bases and 6 bases, with 16 bases remaining between them. Looked up from germline, CDR1 is MNHEY and CDR2 is SVGAGI. The CDR3 nucleotides are TGTGCCAGCAGTTACTCTGGACGGGGGATCGGGGATACGCAGTATTTT. Translation gives CASSYSGRGIGDTQYF.